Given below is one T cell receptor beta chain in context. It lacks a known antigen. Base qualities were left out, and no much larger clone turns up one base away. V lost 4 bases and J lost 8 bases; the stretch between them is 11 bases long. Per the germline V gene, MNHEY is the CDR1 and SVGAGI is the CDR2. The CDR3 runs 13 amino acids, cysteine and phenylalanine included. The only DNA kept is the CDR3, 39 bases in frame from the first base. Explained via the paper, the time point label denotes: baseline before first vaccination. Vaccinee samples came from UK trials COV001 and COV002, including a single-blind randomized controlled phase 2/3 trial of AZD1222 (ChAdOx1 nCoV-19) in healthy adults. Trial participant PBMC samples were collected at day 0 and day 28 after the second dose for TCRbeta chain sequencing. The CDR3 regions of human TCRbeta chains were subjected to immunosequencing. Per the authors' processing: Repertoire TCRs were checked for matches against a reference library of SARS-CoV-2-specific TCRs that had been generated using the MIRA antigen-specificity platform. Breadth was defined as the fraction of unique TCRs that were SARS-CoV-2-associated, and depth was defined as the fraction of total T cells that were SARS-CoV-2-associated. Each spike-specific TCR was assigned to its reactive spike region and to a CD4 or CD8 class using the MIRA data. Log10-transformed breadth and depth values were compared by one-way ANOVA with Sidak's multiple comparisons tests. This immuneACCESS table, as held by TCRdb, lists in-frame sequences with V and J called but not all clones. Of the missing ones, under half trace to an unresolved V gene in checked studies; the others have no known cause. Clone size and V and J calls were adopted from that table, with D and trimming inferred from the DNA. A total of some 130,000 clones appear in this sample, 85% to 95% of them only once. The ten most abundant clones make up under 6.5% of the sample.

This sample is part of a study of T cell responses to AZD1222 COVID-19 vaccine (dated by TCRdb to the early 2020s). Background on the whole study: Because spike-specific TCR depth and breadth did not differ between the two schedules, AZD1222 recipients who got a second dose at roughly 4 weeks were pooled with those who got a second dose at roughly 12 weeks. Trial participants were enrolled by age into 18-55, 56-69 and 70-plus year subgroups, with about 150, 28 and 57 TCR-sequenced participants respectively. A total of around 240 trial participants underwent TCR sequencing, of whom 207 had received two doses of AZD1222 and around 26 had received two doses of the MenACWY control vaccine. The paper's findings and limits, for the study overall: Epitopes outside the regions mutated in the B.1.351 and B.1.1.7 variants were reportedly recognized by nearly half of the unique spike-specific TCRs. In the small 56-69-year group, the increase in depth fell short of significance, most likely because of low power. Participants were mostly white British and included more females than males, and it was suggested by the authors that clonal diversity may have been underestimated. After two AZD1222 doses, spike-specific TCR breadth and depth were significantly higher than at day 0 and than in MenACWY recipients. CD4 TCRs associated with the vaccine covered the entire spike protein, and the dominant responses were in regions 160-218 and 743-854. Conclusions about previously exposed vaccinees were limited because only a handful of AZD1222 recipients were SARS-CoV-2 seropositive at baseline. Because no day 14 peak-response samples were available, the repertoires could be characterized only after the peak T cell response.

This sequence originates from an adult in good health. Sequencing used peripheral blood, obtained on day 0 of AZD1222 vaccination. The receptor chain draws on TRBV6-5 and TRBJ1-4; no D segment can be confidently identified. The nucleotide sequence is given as TGTGCCAGCAGTTTGGATCCGTCGGAAAAACTGTTTTTT. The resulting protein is CASSLDPSEKLFF.